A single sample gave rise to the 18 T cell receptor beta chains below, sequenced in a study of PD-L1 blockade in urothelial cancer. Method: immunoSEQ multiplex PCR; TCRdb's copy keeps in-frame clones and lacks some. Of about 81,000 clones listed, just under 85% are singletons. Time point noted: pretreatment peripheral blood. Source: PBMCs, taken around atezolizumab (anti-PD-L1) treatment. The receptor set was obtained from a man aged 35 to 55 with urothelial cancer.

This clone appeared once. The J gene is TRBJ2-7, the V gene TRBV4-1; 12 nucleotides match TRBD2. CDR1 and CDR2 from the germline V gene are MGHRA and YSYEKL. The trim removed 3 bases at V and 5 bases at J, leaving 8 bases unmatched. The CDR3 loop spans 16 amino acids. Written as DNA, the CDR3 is TGCGCCAGCAGCCATCTGACTAGCGGGAGTCTCGACGAGCAGTACTTC. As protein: CASSHLTSGSLDEQYF.

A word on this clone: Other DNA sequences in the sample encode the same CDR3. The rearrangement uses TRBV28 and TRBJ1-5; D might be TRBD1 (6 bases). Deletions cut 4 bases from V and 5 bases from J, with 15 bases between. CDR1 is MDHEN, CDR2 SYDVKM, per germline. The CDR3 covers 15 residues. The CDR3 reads CASSSSTGWDQPQHF. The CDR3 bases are TGTGCCAGCAGTTCGTCAACAGGGTGGGATCAGCCCCAGCATTTT. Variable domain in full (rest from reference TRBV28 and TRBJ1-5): DVKVTQSSRYLVKRTGEKVFLECVQDMDHENMFWYRQDPGLGLRLIYFSYDVKMKEKGDIPEGYSVSREKKERFSLILESASTNQTSMYLCASSSSTGWDQPQHFGDGTRLSIL.

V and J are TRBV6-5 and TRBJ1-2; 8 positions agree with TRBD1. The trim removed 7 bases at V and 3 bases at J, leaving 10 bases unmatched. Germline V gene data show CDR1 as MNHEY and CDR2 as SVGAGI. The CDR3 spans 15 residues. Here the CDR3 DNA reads TGTGCCAGCACCCGAACCGGGGACAGGTACTATGGCTACACCTTC. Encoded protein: CASTRTGDRYYGYTF.

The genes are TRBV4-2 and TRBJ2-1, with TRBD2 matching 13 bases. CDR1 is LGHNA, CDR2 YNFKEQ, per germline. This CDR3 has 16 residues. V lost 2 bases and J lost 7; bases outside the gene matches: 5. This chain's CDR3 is CASSQLAGLAGNEQFF. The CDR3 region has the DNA TGTGCCAGCAGCCAACTAGCGGGACTAGCGGGAAATGAGCAGTTCTTC.

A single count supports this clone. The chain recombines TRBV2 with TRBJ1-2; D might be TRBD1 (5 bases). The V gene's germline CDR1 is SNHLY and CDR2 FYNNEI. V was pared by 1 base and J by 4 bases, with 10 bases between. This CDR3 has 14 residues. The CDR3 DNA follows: TGTGCCAGCAGTGAAGTGTGGGGGGGCTATGGCTACACCTTC. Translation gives CASSEVWGGYGYTF.

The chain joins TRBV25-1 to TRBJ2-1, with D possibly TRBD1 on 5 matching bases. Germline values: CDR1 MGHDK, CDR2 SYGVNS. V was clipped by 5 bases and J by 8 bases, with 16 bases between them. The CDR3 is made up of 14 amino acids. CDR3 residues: CASSTRKGIDEQFF. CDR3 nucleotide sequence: TGTGCCAGCAGTACCCGAAAGGGGATCGATGAGCAGTTCTTC.

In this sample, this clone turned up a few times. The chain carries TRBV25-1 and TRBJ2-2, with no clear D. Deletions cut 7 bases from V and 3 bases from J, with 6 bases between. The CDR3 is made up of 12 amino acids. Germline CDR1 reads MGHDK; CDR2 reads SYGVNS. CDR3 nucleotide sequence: TGTGCCAGCACACAACACACCGGGGAGCTGTTTTTT. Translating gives CASTQHTGELFF. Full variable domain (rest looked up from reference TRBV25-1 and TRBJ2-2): EADIYQTPRYLVIGTGKKITLECSQTMGHDKMYWYQQDPGMELHLIHYSYGVNSTEKGDLSSESTVSRIRTEHFPLTLESARPSHTSQYLCASTQHTGELFFGEGSRLTVL.

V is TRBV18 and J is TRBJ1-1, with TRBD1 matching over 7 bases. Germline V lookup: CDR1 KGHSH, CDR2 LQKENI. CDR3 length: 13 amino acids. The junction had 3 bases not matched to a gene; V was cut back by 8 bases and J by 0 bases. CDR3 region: CASRTGMNTEAFF. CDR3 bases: TGTGCCAGCCGGACAGGAATGAACACTGAAGCTTTCTTT. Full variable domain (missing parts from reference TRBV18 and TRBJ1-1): NAGVMQNPRHLVRRRGQEARLRCSPMKGHSHVYWYRQLPEEGLKFMVYLQKENIIDESGMPKERFSAEFPKEGPSILRIQQVVRGDSAAYFCASRTGMNTEAFFGQGTRLTVV.

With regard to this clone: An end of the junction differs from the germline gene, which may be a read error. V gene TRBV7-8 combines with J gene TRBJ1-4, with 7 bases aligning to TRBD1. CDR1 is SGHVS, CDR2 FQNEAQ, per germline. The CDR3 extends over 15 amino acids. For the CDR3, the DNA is TGTGCCAGCAGCTTTCCGGGACAGAACTATGAGAAACTGTTTTTT. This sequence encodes CASSFPGQNYEKLFF.

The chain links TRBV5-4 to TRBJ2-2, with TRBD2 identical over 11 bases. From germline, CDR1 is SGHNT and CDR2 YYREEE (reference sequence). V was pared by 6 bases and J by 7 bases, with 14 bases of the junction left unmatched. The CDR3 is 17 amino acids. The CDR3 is CASTLGSGTSGIGELFF. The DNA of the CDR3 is TGTGCCAGCACCCTGGGGTCGGGGACTAGCGGTATCGGGGAGCTGTTTTTT.

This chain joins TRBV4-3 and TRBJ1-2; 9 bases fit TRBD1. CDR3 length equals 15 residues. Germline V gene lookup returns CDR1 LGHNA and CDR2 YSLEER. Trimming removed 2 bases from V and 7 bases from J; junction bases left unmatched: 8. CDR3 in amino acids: CASSQTGTGQSGYTF. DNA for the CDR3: TGCGCCAGCAGCCAAACCGGGACAGGGCAGAGTGGCTACACCTTC.

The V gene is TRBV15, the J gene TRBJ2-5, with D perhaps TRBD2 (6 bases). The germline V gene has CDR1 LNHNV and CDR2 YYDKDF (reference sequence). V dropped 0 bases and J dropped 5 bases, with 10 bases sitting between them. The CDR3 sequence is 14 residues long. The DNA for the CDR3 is TGTGCCACCAGCAGAGAGGCCGGAGGGGAGACCCAGTACTTC. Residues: CATSREAGGETQYF.

CDR3: CASSFGQAIQETQYF. Here the CDR3 DNA reads TGTGCCAGCAGCTTCGGACAGGCCATCCAAGAGACCCAGTACTTC. This rearrangement joins TRBV7-9 to TRBJ2-5, with 7 positions matching TRBD1. The V gene end was trimmed by 3 bases and the J gene end by 1 base; junction bases not matched to a gene: 5. The CDR3 length is 15 residues. The germline V gene encodes CDR1 SEHNR and CDR2 FQNEAQ (reference sequence).

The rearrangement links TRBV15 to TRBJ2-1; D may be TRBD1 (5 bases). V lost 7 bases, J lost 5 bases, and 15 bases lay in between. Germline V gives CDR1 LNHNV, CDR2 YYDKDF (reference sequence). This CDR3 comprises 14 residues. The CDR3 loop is CATNSGLGHNEQFF. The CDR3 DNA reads TGTGCCACCAACTCCGGGTTGGGGCACAATGAGCAGTTCTTC.

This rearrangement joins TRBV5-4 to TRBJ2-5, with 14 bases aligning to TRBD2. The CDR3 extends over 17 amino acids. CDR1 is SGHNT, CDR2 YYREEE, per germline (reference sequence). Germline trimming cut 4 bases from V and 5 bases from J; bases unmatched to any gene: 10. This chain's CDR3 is CASSPSGTSGSRETQYF. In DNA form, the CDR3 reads TGTGCCAGCAGCCCGAGCGGGACTAGCGGGAGCCGGGAGACCCAGTACTTC.

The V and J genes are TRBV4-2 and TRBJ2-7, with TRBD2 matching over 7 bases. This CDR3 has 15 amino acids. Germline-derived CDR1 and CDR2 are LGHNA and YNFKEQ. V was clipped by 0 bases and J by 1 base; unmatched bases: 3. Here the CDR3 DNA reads TGTGCCAGCAGCCAAGATGGCGGGAGTTCCTACGAGCAGTACTTC. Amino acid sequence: CASSQDGGSSYEQYF.

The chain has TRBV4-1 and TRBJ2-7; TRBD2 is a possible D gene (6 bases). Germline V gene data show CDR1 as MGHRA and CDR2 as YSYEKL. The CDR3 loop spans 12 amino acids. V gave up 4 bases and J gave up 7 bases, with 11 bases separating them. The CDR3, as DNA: TGCGCCAGCAGCCTCCGGGGAGGAGAGCAGTACTTC. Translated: CASSLRGGEQYF.

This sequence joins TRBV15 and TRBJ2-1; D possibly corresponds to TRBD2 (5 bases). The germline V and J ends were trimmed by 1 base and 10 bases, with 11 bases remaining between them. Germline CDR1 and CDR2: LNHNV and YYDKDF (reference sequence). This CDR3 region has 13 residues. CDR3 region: CATSRAGYDEQFF. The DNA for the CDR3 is TGTGCCACCAGCAGAGCGGGGTACGACGAGCAGTTCTTC.